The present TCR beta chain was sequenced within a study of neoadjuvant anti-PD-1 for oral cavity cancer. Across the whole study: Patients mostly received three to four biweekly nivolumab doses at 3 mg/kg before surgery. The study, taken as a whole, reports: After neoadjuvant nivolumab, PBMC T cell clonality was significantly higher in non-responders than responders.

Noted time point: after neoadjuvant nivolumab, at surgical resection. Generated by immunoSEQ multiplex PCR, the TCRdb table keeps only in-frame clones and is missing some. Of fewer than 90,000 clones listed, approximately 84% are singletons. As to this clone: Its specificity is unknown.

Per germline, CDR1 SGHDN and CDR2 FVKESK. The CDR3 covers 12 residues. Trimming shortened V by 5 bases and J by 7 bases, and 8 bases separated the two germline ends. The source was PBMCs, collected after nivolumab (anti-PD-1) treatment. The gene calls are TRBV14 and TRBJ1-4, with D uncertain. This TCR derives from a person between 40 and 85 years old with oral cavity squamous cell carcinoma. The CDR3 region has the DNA TGTGCCAGCAGCTTCTCAGGTGAAAAACTGTTTTTT. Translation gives CASSFSGEKLFF.